The clone carrying this TCR beta chain was seen only a few times. Its antigen is undetermined. The entry originates in a study of CD8+ T cells in alopecia areata. Study-level results: Lesional scalp, especially alopecia totalis/universalis, showed higher clonality than normal scalp.

V was cut by 3 bases and J by 11 bases, with 4 bases left in between. The CDR3 contains 8 residues. Germline loops: CDR1 SQVTM, CDR2 ANQGSEA. RNA was isolated and reverse transcribed to cDNA, the sequencing template. Sequenced by immunoSEQ multiplex PCR; TCRdb stores in-frame clones only, minus some. The repertoire consists of roughly 150,000 clones, with roughly 60% occurring once and the leading ten covering less than 5%. Source material: CD4+ T cells sorted from blood. The chain is built from TRBV29-1 and TRBJ1-1; no reliable D call. This receptor was taken from a human donor in good health. DNA of the CDR3: TGCAGCGTTGAGAGGGCTTTCTTT. Translated, it gives CSVERAFF.